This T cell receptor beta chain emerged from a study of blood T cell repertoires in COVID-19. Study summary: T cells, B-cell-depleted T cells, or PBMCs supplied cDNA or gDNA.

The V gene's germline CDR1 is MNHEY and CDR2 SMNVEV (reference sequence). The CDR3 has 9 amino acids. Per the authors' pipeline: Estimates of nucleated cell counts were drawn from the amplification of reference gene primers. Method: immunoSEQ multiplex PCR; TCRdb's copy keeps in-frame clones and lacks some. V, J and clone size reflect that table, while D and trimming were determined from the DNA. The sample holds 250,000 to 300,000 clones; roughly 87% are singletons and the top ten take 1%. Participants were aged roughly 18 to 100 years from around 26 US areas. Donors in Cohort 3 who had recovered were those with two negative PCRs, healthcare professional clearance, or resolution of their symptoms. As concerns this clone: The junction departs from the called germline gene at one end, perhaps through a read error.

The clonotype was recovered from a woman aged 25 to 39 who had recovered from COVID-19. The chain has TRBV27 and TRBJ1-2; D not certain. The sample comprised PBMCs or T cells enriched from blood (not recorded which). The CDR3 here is CASSYRDYF. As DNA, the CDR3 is TGTGCCAGCAGTTACCGGGATTACTTC.